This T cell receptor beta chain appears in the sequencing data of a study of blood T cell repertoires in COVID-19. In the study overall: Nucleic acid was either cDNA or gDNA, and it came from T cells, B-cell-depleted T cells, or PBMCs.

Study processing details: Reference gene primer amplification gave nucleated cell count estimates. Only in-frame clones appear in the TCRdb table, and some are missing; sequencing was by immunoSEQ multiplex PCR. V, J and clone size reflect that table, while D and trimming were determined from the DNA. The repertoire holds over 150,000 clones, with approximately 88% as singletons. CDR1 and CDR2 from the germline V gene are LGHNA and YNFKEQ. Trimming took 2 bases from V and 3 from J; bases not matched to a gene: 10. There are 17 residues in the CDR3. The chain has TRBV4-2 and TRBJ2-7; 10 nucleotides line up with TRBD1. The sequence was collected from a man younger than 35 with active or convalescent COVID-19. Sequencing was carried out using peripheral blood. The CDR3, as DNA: TGTGCCAGCAGCCAAAGGATGACAGGGGGCGATATCTACGAGCAGTACTTC. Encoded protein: CASSQRMTGGDIYEQYF.